The rows below give T cell receptor beta chains drawn from one sample of a study of T cells after yellow fever vaccination. In TCRdb, the 5' RACE reads were re-called with MiXCR into one record per CDR3 protein. Of about 73,000 distinct CDR3 sequences listed, about 7.7% are singletons. Sample: CD8+ T cells sorted from PBMCs, taken on the day of the yellow fever booster vaccination. The receptors were gathered from a man aged 25 to 40 who received the YFV17D yellow fever vaccine. Both conserved end residues are part of each CDR3. D genes are given only for firm matches. Expanded clones get a size class; other rows say once, few or many, or leave the size out.

v_gene: TRBV27
d_gene: NA
j_gene: TRBJ2-5
abundance: many
CDR3nt: TGTGCCAGCAGTTTCCAGGGGAACTGGGAGACCCAGTACTTC
CDR3aa: CASSFQGNWETQYF

v_gene: TRBV4-2
d_gene: TRBD2
j_gene: TRBJ2-2
abundance: NA
CDR3nt: TGTGCCAGCAGCCAAGAATGGGGGGGCACCGGGGAGCTGTTTTTT
CDR3aa: CASSQEWGGTGELFF

v_gene: TRBV7-2
d_gene: NA
j_gene: TRBJ2-1
abundance: few
CDR3nt: TGTGCCAGCAGCTCCCCTGTGACGGGAGTTAACAATGAGCAGTTCTTC
CDR3aa: CASSSPVTGVNNEQFF

v_gene: TRBV18
d_gene: NA
j_gene: TRBJ2-7
abundance: NA
CDR3nt: TGTGCCAGCCCACCTTCGGCTGGGGGCCGGGACGAGCAGTACTTC
CDR3aa: CASPPSAGGRDEQYF

v_gene: TRBV4-2
d_gene: NA
j_gene: TRBJ2-3
abundance: NA
CDR3nt: TGTGCCATGAGCCCAGGACCAGATACGCAGTATTTT
CDR3aa: CAMSPGPDTQYF

v_gene: TRBV4-3
d_gene: NA
j_gene: TRBJ2-3
abundance: NA
CDR3nt: TGCGCCAGCAGCCAAGAGTGGCGGATAACAGATACGCAGTATTTT
CDR3aa: CASSQEWRITDTQYF

v_gene: TRBV28
d_gene: TRBD1
j_gene: TRBJ2-7
abundance: NA
CDR3nt: TGTGCCAGCAGTTTAAGGGGACAGGACATCGAGCAGTACTTC
CDR3aa: CASSLRGQDIEQYF

v_gene: TRBV27
d_gene: TRBD2
j_gene: TRBJ2-3
abundance: many
CDR3nt: TGTGCCAGCAGTGGGGGGGGCACAGATACGCAGTATTTT
CDR3aa: CASSGGGTDTQYF

v_gene: TRBV4-3
d_gene: NA
j_gene: TRBJ2-5
abundance: few
CDR3nt: TGCGCCAGCAGCCAAGAATTCGCCAGGCCGCGGGAGACCCAGTACTTC
CDR3aa: CASSQEFARPRETQYF

v_gene: TRBV4-1
d_gene: NA
j_gene: TRBJ2-1
abundance: many
CDR3nt: TGCGCCAGCAGCCAAGGGGGTGTCAATGAGCAGTTCTTC
CDR3aa: CASSQGGVNEQFF

v_gene: TRBV2
d_gene: NA
j_gene: TRBJ1-1
abundance: few
CDR3nt: TGTGCCAGCCTCGAGGGTCCAGGGCTGAACACTGAAGCTTTCTTT
CDR3aa: CASLEGPGLNTEAFF

v_gene: TRBV20-1
d_gene: NA
j_gene: TRBJ2-7
abundance: many
CDR3nt: TGCAGTGCTAGAGATAGGCAGACTTTTAACGAGCAGTACTTC
CDR3aa: CSARDRQTFNEQYF

v_gene: TRBV9
d_gene: NA
j_gene: TRBJ2-1
abundance: few
CDR3nt: TGTGCCAGCAGCGTAGCTCCCAGCCCCTCCTACAATGAGCAGTTCTTC
CDR3aa: CASSVAPSPSYNEQFF

v_gene: TRBV4-3
d_gene: TRBD2
j_gene: TRBJ2-7
abundance: NA
CDR3nt: TGCGCCAGCAGCCAAGATAGCGGGAGTACCTACGAGCAGTACTTC
CDR3aa: CASSQDSGSTYEQYF

v_gene: TRBV7-9
d_gene: NA
j_gene: TRBJ2-2
abundance: few
CDR3nt: TGTGCCAGCAGTTTTAGACCCGGGGAGCTGTTTTTT
CDR3aa: CASSFRPGELFF

v_gene: TRBV9
d_gene: TRBD2
j_gene: TRBJ2-1
abundance: NA
CDR3nt: TGTGCCAGCAGCGCGCCACCCGGGACTAACAATGAGCAGTTCTTC
CDR3aa: CASSAPPGTNNEQFF

v_gene: TRBV6-4
d_gene: NA
j_gene: TRBJ2-3
abundance: many
CDR3nt: TGTGCCAGCAGTGAAACGGGAGAGGAATCAGATACGCAGTATTTT
CDR3aa: CASSETGEESDTQYF

v_gene: TRBV11-1
d_gene: NA
j_gene: TRBJ1-4
abundance: NA
CDR3nt: TGTGCCAGCAGCTTTCTTCAGGAGCCGACCCTTGGGACTAATGAAAAACTGTTTTTT
CDR3aa: CASSFLQEPTLGTNEKLFF

v_gene: TRBV29-1
d_gene: NA
j_gene: TRBJ2-1
abundance: few
CDR3nt: TGCAGCGTCCCGGGACTCCCCCCCAATGAGCAGTTCTTC
CDR3aa: CSVPGLPPNEQFF

v_gene: TRBV6-5
d_gene: TRBD1
j_gene: TRBJ1-2
abundance: many
CDR3nt: TGTGCCAGCACCGACCAGGGGGGTGGCTACACCTTC
CDR3aa: CASTDQGGGYTF

v_gene: TRBV6-4
d_gene: TRBD2
j_gene: TRBJ2-1
abundance: NA
CDR3nt: TGTGCCAGCAGCGCCGTTTTAGCGGGAGGTCTCAATGAGCAGTTCTTC
CDR3aa: CASSAVLAGGLNEQFF

v_gene: TRBV7-6
d_gene: TRBD2
j_gene: TRBJ2-2
abundance: NA
CDR3nt: TGTGCCAGCAGCCCTTTCTCCGGGAGGGGCGGGGAGCTGTTTTTT
CDR3aa: CASSPFSGRGGELFF

v_gene: TRBV29-1
d_gene: NA
j_gene: TRBJ2-2
abundance: few
CDR3nt: TGCAGCGTTGAGTTCGCCGGGGAGCTGTTTTTT
CDR3aa: CSVEFAGELFF

v_gene: TRBV27
d_gene: NA
j_gene: TRBJ1-5
abundance: NA
CDR3nt: TGTGCCAGCAGTTTATCTTTGGGGGTTCAGCCCCAGCATTTT
CDR3aa: CASSLSLGVQPQHF

v_gene: TRBV14
d_gene: NA
j_gene: TRBJ2-1
abundance: many
CDR3nt: TGTGCCAGCAGCCAAACCCCTTCAGCACTAGCATCGGGTGAGCAGTTCTTC
CDR3aa: CASSQTPSALASGEQFF

v_gene: TRBV6-2/TRBV6-3
d_gene: NA
j_gene: TRBJ1-5
abundance: few
CDR3nt: TGTGCCAGCACCCTTGCGACTGGTCAGCCCCACCATTTT
CDR3aa: CASTLATGQPHHF

v_gene: TRBV7-6
d_gene: TRBD1
j_gene: TRBJ1-2
abundance: few
CDR3nt: TGTGCCAGCAGCCCGGGACAGGGGTTCTACTATGGCTACACCTTC
CDR3aa: CASSPGQGFYYGYTF

v_gene: TRBV15
d_gene: TRBD1
j_gene: TRBJ2-2
abundance: many
CDR3nt: TGTGCCACCAGCAGAGATTCCGGGACAGGGTTTACCGGGGAGCTGTTTTTT
CDR3aa: CATSRDSGTGFTGELFF

v_gene: TRBV12-3/TRBV12-4
d_gene: TRBD2
j_gene: TRBJ2-7
abundance: many
CDR3nt: TGTGCCAGCAGCAGGGAGGGTGGGCGAACACCTTCCTACGAGCAGTACTTC
CDR3aa: CASSREGGRTPSYEQYF

v_gene: TRBV4-3
d_gene: NA
j_gene: TRBJ2-1
abundance: few
CDR3nt: TGCGCCAGCAGCCAAGATTGGAATGAGCAGTTCTTC
CDR3aa: CASSQDWNEQFF

v_gene: TRBV7-9
d_gene: NA
j_gene: TRBJ2-1
abundance: many
CDR3nt: TGTGCCAGCAGCTCTCCACCTAATGAGCAGTTCTTC
CDR3aa: CASSSPPNEQFF

v_gene: TRBV20-1
d_gene: NA
j_gene: TRBJ1-2
abundance: few
CDR3nt: TGCAGTGCAACCGGTGACAGGAACTATGGCTACACCTTC
CDR3aa: CSATGDRNYGYTF

v_gene: TRBV5-6
d_gene: TRBD1
j_gene: TRBJ2-7
abundance: few
CDR3nt: TGTGCCAGCAGCTTGCAGGGGGCGTTAAGGGAGCAGTACTTC
CDR3aa: CASSLQGALREQYF

v_gene: TRBV5-1
d_gene: NA
j_gene: TRBJ2-7
abundance: many
CDR3nt: TGCGCCAGCAGCTATGACGTTGACTACGAGCAGTACTTC
CDR3aa: CASSYDVDYEQYF

v_gene: TRBV4-3
d_gene: NA
j_gene: TRBJ1-1
abundance: NA
CDR3nt: TGCGCCAGCAGCCAAGTGGTGGTTCCGAACACTGAAGCTTTCTTT
CDR3aa: CASSQVVVPNTEAFF

v_gene: TRBV7-8
d_gene: TRBD2
j_gene: TRBJ2-3
abundance: NA
CDR3nt: TGTGCCAGCAGCTTTCATCTAGCGGGAGCAGATACGCAGTATTTT
CDR3aa: CASSFHLAGADTQYF

v_gene: TRBV11-1
d_gene: TRBD2
j_gene: TRBJ2-7
abundance: NA
CDR3nt: TGTGCCAGCAGACCGGGCGCAGAGACCGGGACTAGCGACTACGAGCAGTACTTC
CDR3aa: CASRPGAETGTSDYEQYF

v_gene: TRBV27
d_gene: NA
j_gene: TRBJ2-7
abundance: few
CDR3nt: TGTGCCAGCAGCAAGCCCAACTCCTACGAGCAGTACTTC
CDR3aa: CASSKPNSYEQYF

v_gene: TRBV7-6
d_gene: TRBD2
j_gene: TRBJ2-1
abundance: NA
CDR3nt: TGTGCCAGCAGCAAAACAAGGGACTACTACAATGAGCAGTTCTTC
CDR3aa: CASSKTRDYYNEQFF

v_gene: TRBV29-1
d_gene: NA
j_gene: TRBJ2-7
abundance: many
CDR3nt: TGCAGCGTCCCATGGGGTAACGAGCAGTACTTC
CDR3aa: CSVPWGNEQYF

v_gene: TRBV20-1
d_gene: NA
j_gene: TRBJ2-4
abundance: many
CDR3nt: TGCAGTGCTAGCTTGGGTTACGGCATTCAGTACTTC
CDR3aa: CSASLGYGIQYF

v_gene: TRBV7-9
d_gene: NA
j_gene: TRBJ1-5
abundance: few
CDR3nt: TGTGCCAGCAGCTTGGACGGTGATAGCAATCAGCCCCAGCATTTT
CDR3aa: CASSLDGDSNQPQHF

v_gene: TRBV13
d_gene: NA
j_gene: TRBJ2-6
abundance: NA
CDR3nt: TGTGCCAGCAGCTTAGAGACAGCGGGCTCTGGGGCCAACGTCCTGACTTTC
CDR3aa: CASSLETAGSGANVLTF

v_gene: TRBV15
d_gene: NA
j_gene: TRBJ2-5
abundance: many
CDR3nt: TGTGCCACCAGCAATTTAGATAACCAAGAGACCCAGTACTTC
CDR3aa: CATSNLDNQETQYF

v_gene: TRBV20-1
d_gene: TRBD2
j_gene: TRBJ2-3
abundance: many
CDR3nt: TGCAGTGCCGCGGGACTAGCGGGAGCTGATACGCAGTATTTT
CDR3aa: CSAAGLAGADTQYF

v_gene: TRBV12-3/TRBV12-4
d_gene: TRBD2
j_gene: TRBJ2-1
abundance: few
CDR3nt: TGTGCCACCTCCCGAAGATTGGGGGGGAATGAGCAGTTCTTC
CDR3aa: CATSRRLGGNEQFF

v_gene: TRBV15
d_gene: NA
j_gene: TRBJ2-7
abundance: NA
CDR3nt: TGTGCCACCAGCGATCAATGGACAGGGAGGGGGGAGCAGTACTTC
CDR3aa: CATSDQWTGRGEQYF

v_gene: TRBV7-9
d_gene: NA
j_gene: TRBJ1-3
abundance: few
CDR3nt: TGTGCCGGAAATGGGAGAAACACCATATATTTT
CDR3aa: CAGNGRNTIYF

v_gene: TRBV30
d_gene: NA
j_gene: TRBJ2-2
abundance: few
CDR3nt: TGTGCCTGGAGCTGGCGTAGCGGGGAGCTGTTTTTT
CDR3aa: CAWSWRSGELFF

v_gene: TRBV12-3/TRBV12-4
d_gene: TRBD2
j_gene: TRBJ2-5
abundance: NA
CDR3nt: TGTGCCAGCAGTTTCTTAGCGGGAGGCGGAGAGACCCAGTACTTC
CDR3aa: CASSFLAGGGETQYF

v_gene: TRBV19
d_gene: NA
j_gene: TRBJ2-7
abundance: few
CDR3nt: TGTGCCAGTAGTCCCACAGGGCATTCCTACGAGCAGTACTTC
CDR3aa: CASSPTGHSYEQYF

v_gene: TRBV29-1
d_gene: TRBD2
j_gene: TRBJ2-7
abundance: many
CDR3nt: TGCAGCGTTGTTTCAGTAAGGACTAGCGGCGACGAGCAGTACTTC
CDR3aa: CSVVSVRTSGDEQYF

v_gene: TRBV20-1
d_gene: TRBD2
j_gene: TRBJ2-3
abundance: few
CDR3nt: TGCAGTGCTAGAGATTTCCTAGCGGCCTCCACAGATACGCAGTATTTT
CDR3aa: CSARDFLAASTDTQYF

v_gene: TRBV24-1
d_gene: NA
j_gene: TRBJ2-7
abundance: many
CDR3nt: TGTGCCACGCCGGAAGGGCAGGGCGACTCCTACGAGCAGTACTTC
CDR3aa: CATPEGQGDSYEQYF